This TCR beta chain was obtained from a study of immune heterogeneity within non-small cell lung tumors. CDR1 and CDR2 from the germline V gene are MNHEY and SVGEGT. The CDR3 spans 11 residues. With 600 to 700 ng used per sample, the template was genomic DNA from bulk tumor. Biopsy collection occurred during surgery, with several far-apart biopsies per primary tumor. Newly diagnosed with untreated non-small cell lung cancer, the patients underwent curative surgery. In a multiplex PCR, 32 V and 13 J primers amplified TCR beta CDR3. MiXCR was run by TCRdb on the multiplex PCR reads, yielding one entry per CDR3 protein. The sample contains around 2,800 distinct CDR3 sequences, roughly 18% of which appear only once. Concerning this clonotype: This may arise from a read error, as a much more abundant clone is one base away.

Sequencing was performed on lung tumor tissue. The receptor was isolated from a woman between 45 and 65 years old with non-small cell lung cancer. The chain combines TRBV6-2 or TRBV6-3 with TRBJ1-5, with D uncertain. The CDR3 nucleotides are TGTGCCAGCAGCCACAATCATCCCCAGCATTTT. Its translation: CASSHNHPQHF.